This T cell receptor (beta chain) was recovered during a study of cytomegalovirus exposure and HLA in healthy donors. Study observations and caveats: Researchers reportedly found TCR beta sequences accurately predicted most subjects' HLA-A and HLA-B alleles. In a later analysis, TCR beta V- and J-gene trimming showed a link to a missense DCLRE1C variant.

Primers included in the PCR were 60 Vbeta and 13 Jbeta primers. Only in-frame clones appear in the TCRdb table, and some are missing; sequencing was by immunoSEQ multiplex PCR. The sample has around 120,000 clones; 81% are singletons. With 6 bases removed from V and 8 bases from J, the gap between germline ends came to 19 bases. This CDR3 comprises 14 residues. Per the germline V gene, CDR1 is MGHRA and CDR2 is YSYEKL. About this clone itself: Its antigen is unknown.

The receptor's source is a young man in good health and CMV-seronegative. The chain has TRBV4-1 and TRBJ1-1; D perhaps matches TRBD1 (6 bases). Sequencing was performed on PBMCs. The CDR3 loop is CASRLSDSQLEAFF. In DNA form, the CDR3 reads TGCGCCAGCAGGTTATCGGACAGTCAACTAGAAGCTTTCTTT.